These 6 T cell receptor beta chains originate from one sample sequenced in a study of blood T cell repertoires in COVID-19. The method was immunoSEQ multiplex PCR; TCRdb's version includes in-frame clones alone and lacks a portion of them. The table has approximately 190,000 clones, roughly 87% seen once. Specimen: peripheral blood. The source of these receptors is a woman in her thirties or forties with acute or convalescent COVID-19.

The rearrangement uses TRBV10-1 and TRBJ2-1; 10 bases match TRBD2. From germline, CDR1 is WNHNN and CDR2 SYGVQD (reference sequence). The V segment lost 4 bases and the J segment 3 bases; nucleotides outside the gene matches: 0. CDR3 length: 14 residues. CDR3 in amino acids: CASSGTSGYNEQFF. The CDR3 bases are TGCGCCAGCAGTGGGACTAGCGGCTACAATGAGCAGTTCTTC.

The rearrangement uses TRBV23-1 and TRBJ1-5; D may be TRBD1 (6 bases). TRBV23-1 has ORF status, its function being uncertain. Trimming removed 0 bases at V and 15 bases at J, with 12 bases between. The CDR3 is 12 residues long. CDR3 protein: CASSQSRGIVHF. The CDR3 nucleotides read TGCGCCAGCAGTCAATCAAGGGGGATAGTGCATTTT.

CDR3: CASSFWTSQETQYF. The CDR3 DNA reads TGTGCCAGCAGTTTTTGGACAAGTCAAGAGACCCAGTACTTC. V and J are TRBV28 and TRBJ2-5; D possibly corresponds to TRBD1 (5 bases). CDR3 size: 14 residues. Trimming took off 3 bases at V and 2 bases at J, with 10 bases between the two ends. Germline CDR1 reads MDHEN; CDR2 reads SYDVKM.

The rearrangement uses TRBV30 and TRBJ1-5; 8 positions match TRBD1. The CDR3 consists of 15 residues. Germline loops: CDR1 GTSNPN, CDR2 SVGIG (reference sequence). V dropped 2 bases and J dropped 3; count of bases not matched to a gene: 6. CDR3 sequence reads: CAWSTGTGDNQPQHF. Written as DNA, the CDR3 is TGTGCCTGGAGTACTGGGACAGGTGACAATCAGCCCCAGCATTTT.

J is TRBJ2-7 and V is TRBV6-1; 8 bases line up with TRBD2. The CDR3 is 15 amino acids. Per germline, CDR1 MNHNS and CDR2 SASEGT. V trimming: 0 bases; J trimming: 4 bases; junction bases outside the gene matches: 5. CDR3 sequence reads: CASSEAVRGGYEQYF. CDR3 sequence (DNA): TGTGCCAGCAGTGAAGCGGTACGGGGGGGGTACGAGCAGTACTTC.

The J gene is TRBJ2-5, the V gene TRBV9; a weak D match, TRBD1 (6 bases). Trimming left V 4 bases short and J 5 bases short, with 12 bases between. This CDR3 has 13 amino acids. CDR1 is SGDLS and CDR2 is YYNGEE in the germline V gene. This chain's CDR3 is CASSPGVEETQYF. As DNA, the CDR3 is TGTGCCAGCAGCCCAGGGGTCGAGGAGACCCAGTACTTC.